This entry describes one T cell receptor (beta chain). The CDR3 runs 13 residues. Trimming pared 5 bases from V and 2 bases from J, leaving 9 bases between. Germline CDR1 reads SQVTM; CDR2 reads ANQGSEA. Only in-frame clones appear in the TCRdb table, and some are missing; sequencing was by immunoSEQ multiplex PCR. Of 45,000 to 60,000 clones listed, roughly 82% are singletons. The sample is drawn from a study of blood T cell repertoires in COVID-19. The chain joins TRBV29-1 to TRBJ1-4; D not certain. This receptor was identified in a woman older than 75 with acute or convalescent COVID-19. The sequenced sample was peripheral blood. Here the CDR3 reads CSVTGATNEKLFF. CDR3 coding DNA: TGCAGCGTTACGGGAGCTACTAATGAAAAACTGTTTTTT. Combining the CDR3 with reference TRBV29-1 and TRBJ1-4 gives the whole variable domain SAVISQKPSRDICQRGTSLTIQCQVDSQVTMMFWYRQQPGQSLTLIATANQGSEATYESGFVIDKFPISRPNLTFSTLTVSNMSPEDSSIYLCSVTGATNEKLFFGSGTQLSVL.